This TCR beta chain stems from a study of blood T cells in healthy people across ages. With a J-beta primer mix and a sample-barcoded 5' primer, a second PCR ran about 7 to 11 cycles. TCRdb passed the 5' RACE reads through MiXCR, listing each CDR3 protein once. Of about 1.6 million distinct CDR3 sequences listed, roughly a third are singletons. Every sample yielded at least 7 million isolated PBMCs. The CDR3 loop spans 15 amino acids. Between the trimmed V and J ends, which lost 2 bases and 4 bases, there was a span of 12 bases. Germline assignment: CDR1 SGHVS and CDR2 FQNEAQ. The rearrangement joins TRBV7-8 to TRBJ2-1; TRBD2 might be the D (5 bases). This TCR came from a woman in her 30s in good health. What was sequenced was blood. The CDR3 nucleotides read TGTGCCAGCAGCTTATCGAGGGAGATATACAATGAGCAGTTCTTC. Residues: CASSLSREIYNEQFF. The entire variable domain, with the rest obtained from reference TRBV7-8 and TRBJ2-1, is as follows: GAGVSQSPRYKVAKRGQDVALRCDPISGHVSLFWYQQALGQGPEFLTYFQNEAQLDKSGLPSDRFFAERPEGSVSTLKIQRTQQEDSAVYLCASSLSREIYNEQFFGPGTRLTVL.